This T cell receptor (beta chain) was found in a study of TIL therapy for anti-PD-1-resistant metastatic lung cancer. Overall study context: Median tumor mutation burden was 1.5 mutations per megabase.

This was the immunoSEQ v3 assay. The data were produced by immunoSEQ multiplex PCR, yet TCRdb's version contains in-frame clones alone and is incomplete. The sample comprises tens of thousands of clones, around 68% of which are singletons, and roughly 7% rests with the top ten. The time point denotes: pre-treatment sample, taken before nivolumab and TIL therapy. The CDR3 extends over 16 amino acids. The germline V gene encodes CDR1 MGHRA and CDR2 YSYEKL. With 0 bases removed from V and 5 bases from J, the gap between germline ends came to 16 bases. Sample: blood, taken at baseline. This receptor was identified in a person aged 25-80 years with non-small cell lung cancer. The gene calls are TRBV4-1 and TRBJ2-5; D remains unclear. CDR3 amino acids: CASSQDPLWVGETQYF. The CDR3 DNA is TGCGCCAGCAGCCAAGATCCTCTTTGGGTGGGGGAGACCCAGTACTTC.